Shown below are 26 T cell receptor beta chains from a single sample sequenced in a study of beta chain features in type 1 diabetes. Study-wide points: Moderate but significant shortening of TCRB CDR3s was recorded in all four CD4+ subsets from Type 1 diabetes patients.

TCRB transcripts that were expressed got sequenced, as all of the isolated RNA had been reverse transcribed. Profiled with immunoSEQ multiplex PCR; TCRdb holds only in-frame clones, not every one. This sample has approximately 250,000 clones, with roughly a quarter found just once. These TCRs are of unknown antigen specificity. The sequenced sample consisted of naive CD4+ T cells from blood. Every receptor here comes from a woman younger than 45 with type 1 diabetes.

Only one count was recorded for this clone. V gene TRBV27 combines with J gene TRBJ1-5, with 7 bases lining up with TRBD1. This CDR3 is 16 amino acids long. J lost 4 bases, V lost 7 bases, and 13 bases had no gene match. Germline V gene lookup returns CDR1 MNHEY and CDR2 SMNVEV (reference sequence). CDR3 DNA: TGTGCCAGCAACCCGCTAGGGGCAGGGGGGAATCAGCCCCAGCATTTT. Protein: CASNPLGAGGNQPQHF.

This clone was seen a handful of times. This chain uses TRBV29-1 with TRBJ1-3; perhaps TRBD1 as D (6 bases). The germline V gene has CDR1 SQVTM and CDR2 ANQGSEA. The CDR3 covers 14 residues. V was shortened by 6 bases and J by 2 bases, with 14 bases between the two germline ends. CDR3: CSVEQGIPGNTIYF. For the CDR3, the DNA is TGCAGCGTCGAACAGGGTATCCCTGGAAACACCATATATTTT.

The chain recombines TRBV4-1 with TRBJ1-1; 9 positions agree with TRBD1. CDR3 length: 18 amino acids. V was pared by 0 bases and J by 1 base, with 9 bases of the junction left unmatched. The germline gives CDR1 MGHRA, CDR2 YSYEKL. The CDR3 coding sequence is TGCGCCAGCAGCCAAGATGCCATCCGGGGACAGGGGAACACTGAAGCTTTCTTT. This sequence encodes CASSQDAIRGQGNTEAFF.

The chain recombines TRBV30 with TRBJ1-1; 9 nucleotides align to TRBD1. The germline gives CDR1 GTSNPN, CDR2 SVGIG (reference sequence). The CDR3 contains 15 residues. After removal of 0 bases from V and 5 bases from J, the junction contained 7 bases not matched to a gene. CDR3 sequence: CAWSVRTGVGTEAFF. The CDR3, as DNA: TGTGCCTGGAGTGTACGGACAGGGGTCGGTACTGAAGCTTTCTTT. The full variable domain, rest sourced from reference TRBV30 and TRBJ1-1, is SQTIHQWPATLVQPVGSPLSLECTVEGTSNPNLYWYRQAAGRGLQLLFYSVGIGQISSEVPQNLSASRPQDRQFILSSKKLLLSDSGFYLCAWSVRTGVGTEAFFGQGTRLTVV.

The genes are TRBV18 and TRBJ1-1, with D unresolved. CDR3 length: 14 amino acids. The V gene lost 6 bases and the J gene lost 1 base, with 12 bases spanning the gap. CDR1 KGHSH and CDR2 LQKENI come from the germline V gene. The CDR3 coding sequence is TGTGCCAGCTCTCGAACTCGGGAGAACACTGAAGCTTTCTTT. Translating it yields CASSRTRENTEAFF.

This clone was seen a single time. The CDR3 region has the DNA TGTGCCAGCAGCGTCGACACCGGGGAGCTGTTTTTT. Translating gives CASSVDTGELFF. This chain links TRBV5-4 with TRBJ2-2; no clear D gene. The CDR3 contains 12 residues. CDR1 and CDR2 (germline): SGHNT, YYREEE (reference sequence). With 4 bases removed from V and 3 bases from J, the gap between germline ends came to 4 bases.

The V and J genes are TRBV7-9 and TRBJ2-1; tentative D call: TRBD1 (6 bases). Between the trimmed V and J ends, which lost 11 bases and 8 bases, there was a span of 10 bases. The CDR3 length is 10 residues. Germline V CDR1 and CDR2: SEHNR, FQNEAQ (reference sequence). CDR3 amino acids: CALEGDEQFF. The CDR3 coding sequence is TGTGCCCTCGAGGGGGATGAGCAGTTCTTC.

The J gene is TRBJ2-1, the V gene TRBV7-9, with TRBD1 matching over 9 bases. Unmatched junction bases numbered 8, after V lost 5 bases and J lost 6 bases. Looked up from germline, CDR1 is SEHNR and CDR2 is FQNEAQ (reference sequence). CDR3 length equals 15 residues. DNA for the CDR3: TGTGCCAGCAGCCCCGGGACAGGGTCACCCAATGAGCAGTTCTTC. Amino acids: CASSPGTGSPNEQFF.

The genes are TRBV29-1 and TRBJ1-2, with D unresolved. The CDR3 extends over 12 amino acids. The germline V gene encodes CDR1 SQVTM and CDR2 ANQGSEA. V was trimmed by 5 bases and J by 7 bases, leaving 14 bases between them. The CDR3 coding sequence is TGCAGCGTTCGGACTCCAAGTTTTGGCTACACCTTC. It encodes CSVRTPSFGYTF.

This clone came up a few times. The CDR3 DNA sequence: TGTGCCAGCAGCTCCGGACTGGGCACCGGGGAGCTGTTTTTT. This sequence encodes CASSSGLGTGELFF. The genes are TRBV7-3 and TRBJ2-2; D perhaps matches TRBD2 (5 bases). V gave up 4 bases and J gave up 4 bases, with 10 bases separating them. Germline CDR1 and CDR2: SGHTA and FQGTGA. CDR3 length: 14 amino acids.

CDR3 DNA: TGTGCCATCAGTGCTGGCAGGGGAAGCTCCTACGAGCAGTACTTC. Translating it yields CAISAGRGSSYEQYF. The chain combines TRBV10-3 with TRBJ2-7, with a possible D match to TRBD1 (6 bases). Germline values: CDR1 ENHRY, CDR2 SYGVKD. The V and J ends lost 4 bases and 0 bases respectively, with 13 bases between them. The CDR3 length is 15 residues.

In this sample, this clone turned up a few times. The CDR3 bases are TGCGCCAGCAGCCCCCGGACGGATAGCGCCAATGAGCAGTTCTTC. This gives the protein CASSPRTDSANEQFF. The chain carries TRBV5-1 and TRBJ2-1; possibly TRBD2 for D (5 bases). In germline, CDR1 is SGHRS, CDR2 YFSETQ. Trimming left V 4 bases short and J 6 bases short, with 17 bases between. This CDR3 is built from 15 residues.

A few counts support this clone. The chain employs TRBV27 and TRBJ2-7; D is perhaps TRBD2 (6 bases). The CDR3 is 14 amino acids. The germline V gene has CDR1 MNHEY and CDR2 SMNVEV (reference sequence). The germline V and J ends were trimmed by 7 bases and 6 bases, with 19 bases remaining between them. The CDR3: CASNNSGLWGEQYF. CDR3 DNA sequence: TGTGCCAGCAATAACAGCGGGCTATGGGGCGAGCAGTACTTC.

This clone was observed a handful of times. V gene TRBV30 combines with J gene TRBJ2-3; TRBD2 matches at 7 bases. This CDR3 has 12 residues. Germline CDR1 reads GTSNPN; CDR2 reads SVGIG (reference sequence). With 4 bases clipped from V and 5 bases from J, the junction kept 3 bases outside the gene matches. CDR3 DNA: TGTGCCTGGACTAGCGGCGGAGATACGCAGTATTTT. Its translation is CAWTSGGDTQYF.

The chain couples TRBV30 to TRBJ1-1, with D possibly matching TRBD1 (6 bases). Looked up from germline, CDR1 is GTSNPN and CDR2 is SVGIG (reference sequence). This CDR3 contains 14 residues. The germline V and J ends were trimmed by 4 bases and 1 base, with 13 bases remaining between them. The CDR3 DNA reads as TGTGCCTGGAATGGGGGACAAAGGAACACTGAAGCTTTCTTT. This codes for CAWNGGQRNTEAFF.

This clone has a handful of counts. The chain joins TRBV7-3 to TRBJ1-5; 7 bases match TRBD1. Unmatched junction bases numbered 4, after V lost 6 bases and J lost 5 bases. The germline V gene has CDR1 SGHTA and CDR2 FQGTGA. CDR3 size: 13 residues. CDR3 sequence: CASSLDRDQPQHF. The DNA of the CDR3 is TGTGCCAGCAGTTTAGACAGGGATCAGCCCCAGCATTTT.

The chain combines TRBV30 with TRBJ2-7, with 9 bases lining up with TRBD2. V lost 7 bases and J lost 4; bases outside the gene matches: 14. The CDR3 runs 15 residues. Germline V gene sequence: CDR1 GTSNPN, CDR2 SVGIG (reference sequence). This CDR3 is CASQEVAGAIYEQYF. For the CDR3, the DNA is TGTGCCTCCCAGGAGGTAGCGGGAGCAATTTACGAGCAGTACTTC.

This clone was counted only a few times. This CDR3 is CASSPYYSAAKNIQYF. The DNA of the CDR3 is TGTGCCAGCAGTCCCTATTATTCCGCGGCCAAAAACATTCAGTACTTC. The chain recombines TRBV27 with TRBJ2-4; D gene ambiguous. Trimming took 5 bases from V and 1 from J, leaving 15 bases between them. This CDR3 contains 16 residues. Germline V gives CDR1 MNHEY, CDR2 SMNVEV (reference sequence).

V usage is TRBV30 and J usage is TRBJ2-2, with unresolved D. The CDR3 is 14 amino acids. CDR1 GTSNPN and CDR2 SVGIG come from the germline V gene (reference sequence). Deletions cut 1 base from V and 2 bases from J, with 8 bases between. CDR3 loop: CAWSGRINTGELFF. CDR3 DNA sequence: TGTGCCTGGAGTGGGCGGATAAACACCGGGGAGCTGTTTTTT.

This clone showed up just a few times. The chain combines TRBV2 with TRBJ2-1; 8 nucleotides match TRBD1. V gave up 3 bases and J gave up 1 base; unmatched junction bases: 2. From germline, CDR1 is SNHLY and CDR2 FYNNEI. The CDR3 has 15 amino acids. CDR3 in DNA: TGTGCCAGCAGTGAGCAGGGGGCATCCTACAATGAGCAGTTCTTC. Amino acid sequence: CASSEQGASYNEQFF.

The genes are TRBV7-9 and TRBJ2-7, with TRBD2 matching over 8 bases. The CDR3 is 14 amino acids. Germline CDR1 SEHNR, CDR2 FQNEAQ (reference sequence). J lost 3 bases, V lost 3 bases, and 4 bases had no gene match. CDR3 region: CASSLSTSGYEQYF. DNA of the CDR3: TGTGCCAGCAGCTTGTCTACTAGCGGCTACGAGCAGTACTTC.

This clone was seen only a few times. The chain has TRBV4-1 and TRBJ1-1, with D tentatively TRBD1 (6 bases). V was cut by 1 base and J by 4 bases, with 7 bases left in between. In germline, CDR1 is MGHRA, CDR2 YSYEKL. The CDR3 is 13 amino acids. As DNA, the CDR3 is TGCGCCAGCAGCCAAGGGACAGCCACTGAAGCTTTCTTT. Its translation is CASSQGTATEAFF.

This chain links TRBV30 with TRBJ2-5, with TRBD1 identical over 9 bases. Germline V lookup: CDR1 GTSNPN, CDR2 SVGIG (reference sequence). The CDR3 runs to 14 residues. V gave up 0 bases and J gave up 5 bases; unmatched junction bases: 4. The CDR3: CAWSVTGGSETQYF. The CDR3 DNA sequence: TGTGCCTGGAGTGTTACAGGGGGCTCGGAGACCCAGTACTTC. Combining the CDR3 with reference TRBV30 and TRBJ2-5 gives the whole variable domain SQTIHQWPATLVQPVGSPLSLECTVEGTSNPNLYWYRQAAGRGLQLLFYSVGIGQISSEVPQNLSASRPQDRQFILSSKKLLLSDSGFYLCAWSVTGGSETQYFGPGTRLLVL.

This clone was observed a handful of times. This chain joins TRBV29-1 and TRBJ2-4; weak D call: TRBD2 (6 bases). This CDR3 contains 12 residues. Germline CDR1 is SQVTM and CDR2 is ANQGSEA. V was trimmed by 6 bases and J by 6 bases, leaving 12 bases between them. CDR3: CSVRSSANIQYF. The CDR3 DNA reads TGCAGCGTCAGATCTAGCGCAAACATTCAGTACTTC.

This clone was counted between two and nine times. The V gene is TRBV11-2, the J gene TRBJ2-7, with 8 bases matching TRBD2. This CDR3 contains 16 residues. The germline V gene encodes CDR1 SGHAT and CDR2 FQNNGV. Germline trimming cut 3 bases from V and 3 bases from J; bases unmatched to any gene: 10. The CDR3 here is CASSFRMVAGFYEQYF. The CDR3 DNA reads as TGTGCCAGCAGCTTTAGAATGGTAGCGGGATTCTACGAGCAGTACTTC.

In this sample, this clone turned up a few times. In nucleotides, the CDR3 is TGTGCCAGCAGCCAACGGACAGGCCACCAAAAACTGTTTTTT. Its translation: CASSQRTGHQKLFF. The chain couples TRBV7-2 to TRBJ1-4, with 7 bases fitting TRBD1. The CDR3 totals 14 residues. Germline trimming cut 5 bases from V and 9 bases from J; bases unmatched to any gene: 9. Germline V lookup: CDR1 SGHTA, CDR2 FQGNSA.